Listed below are T cell receptor beta chains from one sample, sequenced in a study of blood T cell repertoires in COVID-19. The data were produced by immunoSEQ multiplex PCR, yet TCRdb's version contains in-frame clones alone and is incomplete. This table holds 150,000 to 200,000 clones, roughly 86% found once. Sequencing input: peripheral blood. Receptors originate from a man between 65 and 85 years old with acute or convalescent COVID-19. The CDR3 runs from the conserved cysteine through the conserved F or W. D genes are given only for firm matches. Expanded clones are given a class, and other clones once, few, many or no size at all.

>14|TRBJ1-4|.|.|TRBV5-1
TGCGCCAGCAGCTTCGATCGAGGTGGTGAAAAACTGTTTTTT
CASSFDRGGEKLFF
>16|TRBJ2-2|.|TRBD2|TRBV2
TGTGCCAGCAGTGAATGGGGGAGGGCCGACACCGGGGAGCTGTTTTTT
CASSEWGRADTGELFF
>12|TRBJ2-7|.|.|TRBV6-6
TGTGCCAGCAGTCACTGGCCCCCCGAGCAGTACTTC
CASSHWPPEQYF
>15|TRBJ2-5|once|TRBD1|TRBV7-9
TGTGCCAGCAGCTTAGATGCAGGGGGCGAGGAGACCCAGTACTTC
CASSLDAGGEETQYF
>14|TRBJ1-2|.|TRBD1|TRBV5-1
TGCGCCAGCAGCGGGACAGGGGGTATCTATGGCTACACCTTC
CASSGTGGIYGYTF
>15|TRBJ1-1|.|.|TRBV5-1
TGCGCCAGCAGCTCTCGGGGCGGGGTGAACACTGAAGCTTTCTTT
CASSSRGGVNTEAFF
>14|TRBJ2-3|.|TRBD2|TRBV29-1
TGCAGCGTGAGAAGCAGGGACTACACAGATACGCAGTATTTT
CSVRSRDYTDTQYF
>15|TRBJ1-6|.|.|TRBV4-1
TGCGCCAGCAGCCAACAGGGCTCCGATAATTCACCCCTCCACTTT
CASSQQGSDNSPLHF
>16|TRBJ1-1|.|TRBD1|TRBV6-6
TGTGCCAGCAGTCACCCCACACAGGGGACGAACACTGAAGCTTTCTTT
CASSHPTQGTNTEAFF
>16|TRBJ2-3|.|TRBD2|TRBV5-1
TGCGCCAGCAGCTTACTAGCGGGGGGGCTAACAGATACGCAGTATTTT
CASSLLAGGLTDTQYF
>14|TRBJ2-2|.|TRBD2|TRBV15
TGTGCCACCACAAGGACTAGCGAAAGAAGTATGCTGTTTTTT
CATTRTSERSMLFF
>12|TRBJ2-1|.|.|TRBV5-1
TGCGCCAGCAGCTTGGACGGTCTTGGGCCCTTCTTC
CASSLDGLGPFF
>15|TRBJ1-6|.|.|TRBV6-5
TGTGCCAGCAGTTACGGCAGACAGGATAATTCACCCCTCCACTTT
CASSYGRQDNSPLHF
>12|TRBJ2-5|.|TRBD1|TRBV12-3/TRBV12-4
TGTGCCAGCAGGCGACAGGGGGAGACCCAGTACTTC
CASRRQGETQYF
>11|TRBJ2-7|.|.|TRBV29-1
TGCAGCGTTGCTAAAAGCTACGAGCAGTACTTC
CSVAKSYEQYF
>13|TRBJ2-1|once|.|TRBV6-5
TGTGCCAGCAGTAACAGGAGATACAATGAGCAGTTCTTC
CASSNRRYNEQFF
>16|TRBJ2-3|once|TRBD2|TRBV5-1
TGCGCCAGCAGCTTGGGGTCCAGCGGGAGCGCAGATACGCAGTATTTT
CASSLGSSGSADTQYF
>15|TRBJ1-2|few|TRBD1|TRBV5-4
TGTGCCAGCAGCTTGGGGGGACAGAGGGTCTATGGCTACACCTTC
CASSLGGQRVYGYTF
>15|TRBJ1-4|.|.|TRBV7-6
TGTGCCAGCAGCTTACGTCCAGGGGTGGAGGAAAAACTGTTTTTT
CASSLRPGVEEKLFF
>14|TRBJ1-6|.|.|TRBV7-2
TGTGCCAGCGCACCGCGGAGGGGAGGTTCACCCCTCCACTTT
CASAPRRGGSPLHF
>15|TRBJ1-1|.|.|TRBV2
TGTGCCAGCAGTGAGAGGGACGGGGGGAACACTGAAGCTTTCTTT
CASSERDGGNTEAFF
>17|TRBJ1-6|.|.|TRBV9
TGTGCCAGCAGCGAGACTGCTATACGACAGGATGATTCACCCCTCCACTTT
CASSETAIRQDDSPLHF
>15|TRBJ1-6|once|.|TRBV5-1
TGCGCCAGCAGCTCCTCGAGCTCCTATAATTCACCCCTCCACTTT
CASSSSSSYNSPLHF
>14|TRBJ2-5|.|.|TRBV6-2/TRBV6-3
TGTGCCAGCAGTTATGGGGGGGGCCTAGAGACCCAGTACTTC
CASSYGGGLETQYF
>14|TRBJ1-2|.|TRBD1|TRBV6-5
TGTGCCAGCAGTAGTTTCCAGGGGGTAGATGGCTACACCTTC
CASSSFQGVDGYTF
>16|TRBJ1-5|.|.|TRBV5-6
TGTGCCAGCAGCTTTGGTCCCGGAGATAGCAATCAGCCCCAGCATTTT
CASSFGPGDSNQPQHF
>15|TRBJ1-2|.|.|TRBV7-6
TGTGCCAGCAGCTTAGGGACAGATTACAGCTATGGCTACACCTTC
CASSLGTDYSYGYTF
>15|TRBJ1-5|.|.|TRBV19
TGTGCCAGTACTCCGGGCGTCACTAGGAATCAGCCCCAGCATTTT
CASTPGVTRNQPQHF
>13|TRBJ1-6|.|.|TRBV6-5
TGTGCCAGCAGTCGGGGACATGATTCACCCCTCCACTTT
CASSRGHDSPLHF
>15|TRBJ1-2|.|.|TRBV6-6
TGTGCCAGCAGTTACCGGCCTGCTAGAGACCATGGCTACACCTTC
CASSYRPARDHGYTF
>10|TRBJ1-1|.|.|TRBV19
TGTGCCACGCGGCGGGAACGGGCTTTCTTT
CATRRERAFF
>13|TRBJ2-7|.|.|TRBV5-6
TGTGCCAGCAGCCCCGTTCGTCAGGACGAGCAGTACTTC
CASSPVRQDEQYF
>17|TRBJ2-7|.|TRBD2|TRBV5-4
TGTGCCAGCAGCTTGGAAATAGCGGGGTCCCTCCCCTACGAGCAGTACTTC
CASSLEIAGSLPYEQYF
>16|TRBJ1-6|.|.|TRBV25-1
TGTGCCAGCAGTAACGAGTTTGGGCAGGGAAACTCACCCCTCCACTTT
CASSNEFGQGNSPLHF
>13|TRBJ1-2|once|TRBD1|TRBV4-2
TGTGCCAGCAGCCAAGAACAGGGGAGGGGCTACACCTTC
CASSQEQGRGYTF
>13|TRBJ1-2|.|TRBD1|TRBV7-2
TGTGCCAGCAGCTTAGAGGCAGGGGGTGGCTACACCTTC
CASSLEAGGGYTF
>14|TRBJ1-2|.|.|TRBV7-3
TGTGCCAGCAGCCCCAGGGGAGGGGAGGTTGGCTACACCTTC
CASSPRGGEVGYTF
>13|TRBJ2-7|.|.|TRBV6-6
TGTGCCAGCAGTTACGTCCAAACGAGCGAGCAGTACTTC
CASSYVQTSEQYF
>15|TRBJ1-3|.|.|TRBV6-5
TGTGCCAGCAGTCCGACATTGCTCTCTGGAAACACCATATATTTT
CASSPTLLSGNTIYF
>16|TRBJ1-5|.|.|TRBV28
TGTGCCAGCAGTCCGCCTACGACAGGTTCCAATCAGCCCCAGCATTTT
CASSPPTTGSNQPQHF
>13|TRBJ1-3|.|.|TRBV6-5
TGTGCCAGCAGTTATCTGGGCCTGGGCACCATATATTTT
CASSYLGLGTIYF
>13|TRBJ1-2|.|.|TRBV7-2
TGTGCCAGCAGCTTCTCACGGGACTATGGCTACACCTTC
CASSFSRDYGYTF
>14|TRBJ2-7|.|TRBD1|TRBV5-1
TGCGCCAGCAGCTTGGAGGGGGACAGCTACGAGCAGTACTTC
CASSLEGDSYEQYF
>20|TRBJ2-3|.|TRBD1|TRBV5-1
TGCGCCAGCAGCTTGCCTCGACCGGACAGGGGGCAAATGAGCACAGATACGCAGTATTTT
CASSLPRPDRGQMSTDTQYF
>12|TRBJ1-5|.|.|TRBV7-9
TGTGCCAGCAGCCGCAGGAATCAGCCCCAGCATTTT
CASSRRNQPQHF
>16|TRBJ2-1|.|TRBD2|TRBV13
TGTGCCAGCAGCTCTTTAGGGACTAGCGGTTACAATGAGCAGTTCTTC
CASSSLGTSGYNEQFF
>16|TRBJ1-5|few|TRBD1|TRBV30
TGTGCCTGGTCGGAGAGGGGGCAACGGAGCAATCAGCCCCAGCATTTT
CAWSERGQRSNQPQHF
>15|TRBJ1-5|few|.|TRBV4-3
TGCGCCAGCAGCCGAAAGGTGGGGGCCCCCCAGCCCCAGCATTTT
CASSRKVGAPQPQHF